Each of the 30 T cell receptor beta chains below was sequenced from the same sample in a study of CD8+CD57+ T cells in acquired aplastic anemia. Patients included in sequencing had previously demonstrated CD8+CD57+ cell expansion by flow cytometry. TCR beta VDJ and CDR3 profiling used genomic DNA as template. MiXCR, applied by TCRdb to the reads, yields one record per CDR3 protein. The data contain about 270,000 distinct CDR3 sequences, roughly 82% of them singletons. Sample: sorted CD4+, CD8+, or CD8+CD57+ T cells (not recorded which) from PBMCs. These receptors all come from a human donor with aplastic anemia.

This chain joins TRBV2 and TRBJ1-3; 7 bases agree with TRBD2. The closer fit of TRBJ2-1 to the DNA end suggests the J call may be wrong. The germline V gene has CDR1 SNHLY and CDR2 FYNNEI. The CDR3 spans 15 residues. The CDR3 sequence: CASSVDAGAGNTQFF. CDR3 DNA: TGTGCCAGCAGCGTAGACGCGGGAGCGGGCAACACGCAGTTCTTC.

The rearrangement joins TRBV15 to TRBJ2-2; D uncertain. The V and J ends lost 4 bases and 8 bases respectively, with 8 bases between them. The CDR3 runs 12 residues. CDR1 and CDR2 from the germline V gene are LNHNV and YYDKDF (reference sequence). The CDR3 DNA reads as TGTGCCACCAGCATAGCTCGTGGGGAGCTGTTTTTT. Translated, it gives CATSIARGELFF. The entire variable domain, with the rest obtained from reference TRBV15 and TRBJ2-2, is as follows: DAMVIQNPRYQVTQFGKPVTLSCSQTLNHNVMYWYQQKSSQAPKLLFHYYDKDFNNEADTPDNFQSRRPNTSFCFLDIRSPGLGDTAMYLCATSIARGELFFGEGSRLTVL.

The V and J genes are TRBV12-3 or TRBV12-4 and TRBJ1-5; D call uncertain. This CDR3 contains 14 residues. The ends were cut back, 5 bases at V and 1 base at J, with 9 bases in the middle. The CDR3 loop reads CASSITGSNQPQHF. The DNA for the CDR3 is TGTGCCAGCAGTATAACGGGGAGCAATCAGCCCCAGCATTTT.

CDR3 in DNA: TGTGCCAGCGGCGTAGATGTGACCGTTCAGTACTTC. As protein: CASGVDVTVQYF. The chain recombines TRBV11-3 with TRBJ2-4; D is ambiguous. The germline V gene encodes CDR1 SGHNT and CDR2 YENEEA. This CDR3 spans 12 amino acids. With 8 bases removed from V and 11 bases from J, the gap between germline ends came to 16 bases.

This clonotype has just one count. Since no conserved phenylalanine or tryptophan closes the CDR3, a read error is the likely cause. The chain recombines TRBV9 with TRBJ2-3; possibly TRBD1 or TRBD2 for D (6 bases each). This CDR3 is built from 13 residues. Trimming took off 7 bases at V and 9 bases at J, with 18 bases between the two ends. The germline V gene has CDR1 SGDLS and CDR2 YYNGEE. As DNA, the CDR3 is TGTGCCAGCGGGGACGGGGGCAAAGAGACGCAGTATGTT. Amino acids: CASGDGGKETQYV.

On this clonotype itself: A junction end diverges from the germline sequence, so it may reflect a read error. The rearrangement uses TRBV7-3 and TRBJ2-6; D ambiguous. CDR3 length: 16 residues. Germline values: CDR1 SGHTA, CDR2 FQGTGA. The CDR3 DNA is TGTGCTAGCAGCTTATCCCCGAGGAATGAGCACAACGTCCTGACTTTC. It translates to CASSLSPRNEHNVLTF.

Of note for this clonotype: Mismatch with germline at one junction end may stem from a read error. The chain recombines TRBV19 with TRBJ1-6; possibly TRBD1 for D (6 bases). Germline lookup yields CDR1 LNHDA and CDR2 SQIVND (reference sequence). The CDR3 sequence is 16 residues long. The CDR3 DNA reads TGTGCCAGTAGTATAGCGGGGGGCGCCTACAATGAGCAGTTCTTCTTT. Translation: CASSIAGGAYNEQFFF.

The chain combines TRBV7-9 with TRBJ2-7, with a weak D call TRBD2 (6 bases). CDR1 and CDR2 from the germline V gene are SEHNR and FQNEAQ (reference sequence). CDR3 size: 16 residues. The germline V and J ends were trimmed by 4 bases and 0 bases, with 16 bases remaining between them. CDR3 sequence: CASSSLAAQSSYEQYF. The CDR3 coding sequence is TGTGCCAGCAGCTCGTTAGCGGCCCAGAGCTCCTACGAGCAGTACTTC.

J is TRBJ2-7 and V is TRBV4-3; 8 positions match TRBD1. Germline V lookup: CDR1 LGHNA, CDR2 YSLEER. The ends lost 3 bases at V and 3 bases at J; junction bases unmatched: 4. The CDR3 runs 14 residues. CDR3 residues: CASSQWTGSYEQYF. CDR3 DNA: TGCGCCAGCAGCCAGTGGACAGGGAGCTACGAGCAGTACTTC.

To note about this clonotype: A much larger clone differs from this one at a single base, so this may be a read error. V gene TRBV2 combines with J gene TRBJ2-3; weak D call: TRBD2 (7 bases). Germline CDR1 is SNHLY and CDR2 is FYNNEI. CDR3 length: 12 amino acids. CDR3 sequence (DNA): TGTGCCAGCGGGGGGGCCACAGATACGCGGTATTTT. Residues: CASGGATDTRYF.

Only a few counts were recorded for this clonotype. The rearrangement links TRBV10-3 to TRBJ2-1; 7 positions agree with TRBD1. The germline V gene encodes CDR1 ENHRY and CDR2 SYGVKD. The trim removed 10 bases at V and 4 bases at J, leaving 4 bases unmatched. The CDR3 totals 12 residues. The CDR3, as DNA: TGTGCCACGGGACAGTCATACAATGAGCAGTTCTTC. This codes for CATGQSYNEQFF.

This clonotype was counted at least ten times. The chain links TRBV28 to TRBJ1-5; D remains unclear. The CDR3 totals 14 residues. Looked up from germline, CDR1 is MDHEN and CDR2 is SYDVKM. Trimming left V 3 bases short and J 8 bases short, with 14 bases between. CDR3 sequence (DNA): TGTGCCAGCAGTTTGGGCCCGCCCCAAAAGCCCCAGCATTTT. It codes for CASSLGPPQKPQHF.

The chain is built from TRBV9 and TRBJ1-5; D remains ambiguous. CDR1 and CDR2 (germline): SGDLS, YYNGEE. The V end lost 3 bases, the J end lost 16 bases, and 23 bases lay between the germline ends. This CDR3 comprises 14 residues. The CDR3: CASSEWYTRHQHHF. CDR3 DNA sequence: TGTGCCAGCAGCGAGTGGTATACCAGACATCAGCACCATTTT.

As concerns this clonotype: Sequence at one end of the junction differs from germline and may be a read error. This chain links TRBV7-8 with TRBJ2-5; TRBD2 matches 11 bases. The CDR3 is 16 residues long. Looked up from germline, CDR1 is SGHVS and CDR2 is FQNEAQ. The CDR3 nucleotides read TGTGCCAGCAGCATAGCGGGAGGGGCCGGAACGGAGACCCAGTACTTC. Protein product: CASSIAGGAGTETQYF.

V gene TRBV11-3 combines with J gene TRBJ1-2; tentative D call: TRBD1 (5 bases). This CDR3 contains 14 residues. V shed 0 bases and J shed 7 bases, with 12 bases lying between them. Germline CDR1 and CDR2: SGHNT and YENEEA. CDR3 region: CASSLDLTAFGYTF. DNA for the CDR3: TGTGCCAGCAGCTTAGATCTGACAGCGTTTGGCTACACCTTC. The complete variable domain, with remaining parts taken from reference TRBV11-3 and TRBJ1-2, reads EAGVVQSPRYKIIEKKQPVAFWCNPISGHNTLYWYLQNLGQGPELLIRYENEEAVDDSQLPKDRFSAERLKGVDSTLKIQPAELGDSAVYLCASSLDLTAFGYTFGSGTRLTVV.

V is TRBV9 and J is TRBJ1-6; a weak D match, TRBD1 (5 bases). Germline CDR1 and CDR2: SGDLS and YYNGEE. V lost 2 bases, J lost 13 bases, and 22 bases lay in between. The CDR3 length is 16 residues. DNA of the CDR3: TGTGCCAGCAGCGTGGGGGAGTGCGGCTATAAGCCCCCCCTCCACTTT. Its translation: CASSVGECGYKPPLHF.

This clonotype appeared a single time. The chain combines TRBV20-1 with TRBJ1-2, with D perhaps matching TRBD1 (5 bases). CDR1 and CDR2 from the germline V gene are DFQATT and SNEGSKA (reference sequence). This CDR3 spans 12 amino acids. The V end was cut by 8 bases, the J end by 2 bases, with 12 bases between. Here the CDR3 DNA reads TGCAGTATCAGGGTCGGAAACTATGGCTACACCTTC. This codes for CSIRVGNYGYTF.

The chain combines TRBV7-9 with TRBJ2-6, with TRBD1 as a possible D gene (6 bases). The germline gives CDR1 SEHNR, CDR2 FQNEAQ (reference sequence). V was pared by 4 bases and J by 4 bases, with 14 bases between. The CDR3 consists of 16 residues. Here the CDR3 reads CASSSQGSYGANVLTF. The DNA of the CDR3 is TGTGCCAGCAGCTCACAGGGTAGCTACGGGGCCAACGTCCTGACTTTC.

The count of this clonotype is one. The V and J genes are TRBV7-9 and TRBJ2-1; weak D call: TRBD1 (6 bases). Between the trimmed V and J ends, which lost 5 bases and 9 bases, there was a span of 17 bases. The CDR3 consists of 14 residues. Germline V gene lookup returns CDR1 SEHNR and CDR2 FQNEAQ (reference sequence). Here the CDR3 DNA reads TGTGCCAGCAGCACAGACAGGTCCGGGGTTGAGCAGTTCTTC. Residues: CASSTDRSGVEQFF.

A note on this clonotype: At one boundary the junction diverges from the germline segment, which might be a read error. The chain employs TRBV15 and TRBJ2-7, with no clear D. CDR3 size: 14 residues. Looked up from germline, CDR1 is LNHNV and CDR2 is YYDKDF (reference sequence). This CDR3 is CATSIGSEQDDQYF. The CDR3, as DNA: TGTGCCACCAGCATAGGCAGCGAGCAAGACGACCAGTACTTC.

This clonotype was detected once. One end of the junction is discordant with germline, which a read error may explain. The V call is TRBV9, the J call TRBJ1-6; maybe TRBD1 (5 bases). This CDR3 comprises 14 residues. CDR1 and CDR2 (germline): SGDLS, YYNGEE. CDR3 in DNA: TGTGCCAGCAGCTCAGAAGGGGACCCGAAGGATGGCTACTTT. The encoded protein is CASSSEGDPKDGYF.

This clonotype has ten or more counts. V gene TRBV12-3 or TRBV12-4 combines with J gene TRBJ2-1; 11 nucleotides agree with TRBD2. V trimming: 5 bases; J trimming: 9 bases; junction bases outside the gene matches: 12. This CDR3 spans 16 amino acids. The DNA of the CDR3 is TGTGCCAGCAGTGAAACAGGGGGACTAGCGGTTAGTGAGCAGTTCTTC. Translation gives CASSETGGLAVSEQFF.

This clonotype was observed a few times. The missing conserved phenylalanine or tryptophan at the end of this CDR3 makes a read error likely. Because the CDR3's place on the DNA is in doubt, the DNA is left out and the CDR3 is given as listed by TCRdb. V is TRBV7-2 and J is TRBJ2-3; whether TRBD1, the table's D call, matches the DNA was not checked. Germline V lookup: CDR1 SGHTA, CDR2 FQGNSA. The CDR3 has 13 amino acids, counting both end residues. This chain's CDR3 is CASSLAGGADHGY.

With respect to this clonotype: One end of the junction does not line up with germline, which may come from a read error. The genes are TRBV19 and TRBJ2-1; D gene unclear. Germline V gene lookup returns CDR1 LNHDA and CDR2 SQIVND (reference sequence). This CDR3 has 15 residues. The CDR3 loop reads CASSRASASSNEQFF. CDR3 sequence (DNA): TGTGCCAGTAGTAGAGCAAGCGCTTCCTCCAATGAGCAGTTCTTC.

For this clonotype: One end of the junction fails to match germline, which may point to a read error. V is TRBV9 and J is TRBJ2-7; D perhaps matches TRBD2 (5 bases). The CDR3 is made up of 14 amino acids. Germline CDR1 and CDR2: SGDLS and YYNGEE. The CDR3 DNA reads as TGTGCCACCAGCGGCCGGGGAGCTGGCAATGAGGCTTACTTC. Residues: CATSGRGAGNEAYF. Looking up the rest from reference TRBV9 and TRBJ2-7 gives the full variable domain: DSGVTQTPKHLITATGQRVTLRCSPRSGDLSVYWYQQSLDQGLQFLIQYYNGEERAKGNILERFSAQQFPDLHSELNLSSLELGDSALYFCATSGRGAGNEAYFGPGTRLTVT.

J is TRBJ1-3 and V is TRBV7-8; the match to TRBD1 covers 9 bases. The CDR3 is 15 amino acids. Losses at the gene ends were 7 bases for V and 2 bases for J; bases not matched to a gene: 6. Germline lookup yields CDR1 SGHVS and CDR2 FQNEAQ. Written as DNA, the CDR3 is TGTGCCAGCACCACCCGGACAGGGGCTGGAAACACCATATATTTT. Translating gives CASTTRTGAGNTIYF.

This clonotype has just a few counts. The germline gene is not matched at one end of the junction; a read error may be the cause. The J gene is TRBJ2-1, the V gene TRBV9; D unresolved. Germline loops: CDR1 SGDLS, CDR2 YYNGEE. CDR3 length: 14 residues. As DNA, the CDR3 is TGTGCCAGCAGCGCTGGGTCAGATACGCAGTATTTTTTCTTT. Its protein is CASSAGSDTQYFFF. Filled out from reference TRBV9 and TRBJ2-1, the complete variable domain reads DSGVTQTPKHLITATGQRVTLRCSPRSGDLSVYWYQQSLDQGLQFLIQYYNGEERAKGNILERFSAQQFPDLHSELNLSSLELGDSALYFCASSAGSDTQYFFFGPGTRLTVL.

The CDR3 DNA reads TGCAGCGTTGTTGAGAGAAACTATGGCTACACCTTC. As protein: CSVVERNYGYTF. J is TRBJ1-2 and V is TRBV29-1, with D unclear. There are 12 residues in the CDR3. Germline-derived CDR1 and CDR2 are SQVTM and ANQGSEA. V lost 4 bases and J 2 bases, leaving 8 bases between the germline ends.

As to this clonotype: An end of the junction does not agree with germline; a read error may underlie this. V usage is TRBV2 and J usage is TRBJ2-3; D might be TRBD1 (5 bases). Near its end, the DNA agrees better with TRBJ1-5, so the J call may be wrong. Per germline, CDR1 SNHLY and CDR2 FYNNEI. The CDR3 loop spans 13 amino acids. The CDR3 DNA reads as TGTGGCAGCTTAGCGGGGGGTCCCGATACGCAGCATTTT. Amino acid sequence: CGSLAGGPDTQHF.

The rearrangement joins TRBV5-6 to TRBJ2-7; D unresolved. From germline, CDR1 is SGHDT and CDR2 YYEEEE. V was trimmed by 7 bases and J by 6 bases, leaving 26 bases between them. The CDR3 runs 16 residues. As DNA, the CDR3 is TGTGCCAGCCGGACCTCGAGAGAGGCGAACCTGGCCGAGCAGTACGTC. It specifies CASRTSREANLAEQYV.